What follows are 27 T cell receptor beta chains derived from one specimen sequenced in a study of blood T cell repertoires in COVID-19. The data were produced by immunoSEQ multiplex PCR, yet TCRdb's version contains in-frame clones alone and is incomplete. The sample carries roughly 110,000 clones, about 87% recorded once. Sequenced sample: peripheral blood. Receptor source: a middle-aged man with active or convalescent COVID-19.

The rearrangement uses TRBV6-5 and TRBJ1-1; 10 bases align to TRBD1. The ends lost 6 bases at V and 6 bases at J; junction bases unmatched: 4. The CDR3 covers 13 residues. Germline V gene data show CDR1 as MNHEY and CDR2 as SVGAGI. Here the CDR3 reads CASRDRGRAEAFF. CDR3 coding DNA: TGTGCCAGCAGGGACAGGGGGAGGGCTGAAGCTTTCTTT.

CDR3 sequence reads: CASSEGLAGVYEQYF. The CDR3 region has the DNA TGTGCCAGCAGTGAGGGACTAGCGGGAGTCTACGAGCAGTACTTC. The V gene is TRBV6-1, the J gene TRBJ2-7; 14 bases map to TRBD2. The germline CDR1 and CDR2 sequences are MNHNS and SASEGT. CDR3 length: 15 residues. V was pared by 3 bases and J by 3 bases, with 1 base of the junction left unmatched.

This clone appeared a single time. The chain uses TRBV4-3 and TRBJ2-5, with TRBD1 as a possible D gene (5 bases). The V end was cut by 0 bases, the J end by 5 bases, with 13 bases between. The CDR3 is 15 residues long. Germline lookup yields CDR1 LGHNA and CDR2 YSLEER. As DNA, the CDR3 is TGCGCCAGCAGCCAAGACCCGCAGGGCCGGGAGACCCAGTACTTC. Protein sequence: CASSQDPQGRETQYF.

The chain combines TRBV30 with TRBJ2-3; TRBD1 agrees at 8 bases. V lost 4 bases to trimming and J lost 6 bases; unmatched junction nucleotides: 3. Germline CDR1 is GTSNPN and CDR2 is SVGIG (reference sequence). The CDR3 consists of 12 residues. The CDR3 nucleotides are TGTGCCTGGACTCGACAGGGGGATACGCAGTATTTT. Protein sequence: CAWTRQGDTQYF.

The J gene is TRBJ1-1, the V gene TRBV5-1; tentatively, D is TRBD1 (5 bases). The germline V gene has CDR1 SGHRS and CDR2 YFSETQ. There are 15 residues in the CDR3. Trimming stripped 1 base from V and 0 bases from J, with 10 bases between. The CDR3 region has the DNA TGCGCCAGCAGCTTGTGGGGCTTAATGAACACTGAAGCTTTCTTT. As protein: CASSLWGLMNTEAFF.

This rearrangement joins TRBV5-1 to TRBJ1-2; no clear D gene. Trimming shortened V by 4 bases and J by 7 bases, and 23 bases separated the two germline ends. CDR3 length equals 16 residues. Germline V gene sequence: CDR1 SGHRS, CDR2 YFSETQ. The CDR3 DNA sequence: TGCGCCAGCAGCCAAAGTATCGGCGGGCAAGGCGGTGGCTACACCTTC. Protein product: CASSQSIGGQGGGYTF.

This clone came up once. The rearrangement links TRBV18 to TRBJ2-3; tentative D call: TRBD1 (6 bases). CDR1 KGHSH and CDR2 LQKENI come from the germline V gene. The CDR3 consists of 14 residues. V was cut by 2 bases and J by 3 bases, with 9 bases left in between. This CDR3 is CASSPDTGTDTQYF. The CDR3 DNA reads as TGTGCCAGCTCACCAGATACAGGGACAGATACGCAGTATTTT.

CDR3 loop: CASSRGGPGDEQYF. The CDR3 nucleotides read TGTGCCAGCAGTCGCGGGGGTCCCGGCGACGAGCAGTACTTC. The gene calls are TRBV6-5 and TRBJ2-7, with TRBD2 matching over 7 bases. V shed 5 bases and J 5 bases; nucleotides not matched to a gene: 9. Germline V gene data show CDR1 as MNHEY and CDR2 as SVGAGI. The length of the CDR3 is 14 residues.

CDR3 sequence reads: CASRRGPNESLEAFF. CDR3 in DNA: TGCGCCAGCAGGAGGGGGCCTAATGAATCCCTGGAAGCTTTCTTT. The genes are TRBV5-1 and TRBJ1-1; 7 nucleotides align to TRBD1. The junction had 15 bases not matched to a gene; V was cut back by 5 bases and J by 8 bases. Germline V gene lookup returns CDR1 SGHRS and CDR2 YFSETQ. This CDR3 is built from 15 residues.

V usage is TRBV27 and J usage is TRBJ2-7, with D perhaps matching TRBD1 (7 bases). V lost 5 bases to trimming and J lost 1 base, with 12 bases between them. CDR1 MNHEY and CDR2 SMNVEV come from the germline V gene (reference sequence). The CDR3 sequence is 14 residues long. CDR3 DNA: TGTGCCAGCAGTCCCAGGGGGAGGTCCTACGAGCAGTACTTC. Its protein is CASSPRGRSYEQYF.

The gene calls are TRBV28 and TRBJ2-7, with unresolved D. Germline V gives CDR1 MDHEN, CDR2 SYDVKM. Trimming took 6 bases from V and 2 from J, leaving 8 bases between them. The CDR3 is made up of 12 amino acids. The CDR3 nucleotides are TGTGCCAGCAGGACACCCGCCTACGAGCAGTACTTC. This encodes CASRTPAYEQYF.

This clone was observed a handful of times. CDR3 DNA sequence: TGTGCCAGTGACAGGGGGGTTGAAAAACTGTTTTTT. Its translation is CASDRGVEKLFF. This sequence joins TRBV2 and TRBJ1-4; 9 positions agree with TRBD1. The CDR3 spans 12 residues. V shed 9 bases, J shed 7 bases, and the junction held 3 bases outside the gene matches. Per germline, CDR1 SNHLY and CDR2 FYNNEI. The complete variable domain, with remaining parts taken from reference TRBV2 and TRBJ1-4, reads EPEVTQTPSHQVTQMGQEVILRCVPISNHLYFYWYRQILGQKVEFLVSFYNNEISEKSEIFDDQFSVERPDGSNFTLKIRSTKLEDSAMYFCASDRGVEKLFFGSGTQLSVL.

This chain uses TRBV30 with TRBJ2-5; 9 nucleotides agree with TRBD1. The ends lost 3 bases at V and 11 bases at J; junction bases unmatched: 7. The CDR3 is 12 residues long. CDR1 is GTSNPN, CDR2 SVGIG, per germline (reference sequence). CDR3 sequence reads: CAWRTGQGNQYF. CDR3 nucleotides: TGTGCCTGGAGGACGGGACAGGGAAATCAGTACTTC. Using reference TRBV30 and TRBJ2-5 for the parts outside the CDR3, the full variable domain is SQTIHQWPATLVQPVGSPLSLECTVEGTSNPNLYWYRQAAGRGLQLLFYSVGIGQISSEVPQNLSASRPQDRQFILSSKKLLLSDSGFYLCAWRTGQGNQYFGPGTRLLVL.

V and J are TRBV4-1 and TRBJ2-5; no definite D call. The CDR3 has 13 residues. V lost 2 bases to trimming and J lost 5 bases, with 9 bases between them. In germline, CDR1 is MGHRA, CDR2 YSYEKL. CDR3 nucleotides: TGCGCCAGCAGCCAAACCAGGTCGGAGACCCAGTACTTC. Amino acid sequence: CASSQTRSETQYF.

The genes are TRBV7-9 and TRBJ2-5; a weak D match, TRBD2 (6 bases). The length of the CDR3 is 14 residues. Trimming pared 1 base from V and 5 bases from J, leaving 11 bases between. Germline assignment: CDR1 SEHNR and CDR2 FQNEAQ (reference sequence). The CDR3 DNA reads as TGTGCCAGCAGCTTAGAAGCTAGCGAGGAGACCCAGTACTTC. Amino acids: CASSLEASEETQYF.

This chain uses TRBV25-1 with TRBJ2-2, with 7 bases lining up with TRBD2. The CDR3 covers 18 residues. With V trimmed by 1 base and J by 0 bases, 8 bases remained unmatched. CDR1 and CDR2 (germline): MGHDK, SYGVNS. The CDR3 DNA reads TGTGCCAGCAGTGAATTTGGTATGGGGGGGGCGAACACCGGGGAGCTGTTTTTT. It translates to CASSEFGMGGANTGELFF.

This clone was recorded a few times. The CDR3, as DNA: TGCGCCAGCGCAACAGGGGGCCTTAGGGACGAGCAGTACTTC. Protein sequence: CASATGGLRDEQYF. This sequence joins TRBV5-1 and TRBJ2-7; 9 bases fit TRBD1. CDR1 and CDR2 from the germline V gene are SGHRS and YFSETQ. J was trimmed by 5 bases and V by 7 bases; bases with no gene match: 10. CDR3 length equals 14 residues.

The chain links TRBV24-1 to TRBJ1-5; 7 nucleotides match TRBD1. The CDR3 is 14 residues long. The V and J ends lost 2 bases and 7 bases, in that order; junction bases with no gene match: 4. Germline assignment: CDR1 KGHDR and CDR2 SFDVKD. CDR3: CATSDSYRGQPQHF. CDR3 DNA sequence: TGTGCCACCAGTGATTCGTACAGGGGACAGCCCCAGCATTTT.

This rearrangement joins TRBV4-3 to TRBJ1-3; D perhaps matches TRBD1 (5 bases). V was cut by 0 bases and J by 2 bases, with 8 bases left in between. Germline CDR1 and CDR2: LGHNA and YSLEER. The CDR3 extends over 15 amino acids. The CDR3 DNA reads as TGCGCCAGCAGCCAAGAGGCCAGGGCTGGAAACACCATATATTTT. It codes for CASSQEARAGNTIYF.

CDR3 nucleotides: TGTGCCAGCAGCTTGGGGGAGGAGGCCGGGGAGCTGTTTTTT. Amino acid sequence: CASSLGEEAGELFF. This chain links TRBV7-9 with TRBJ2-2, with D possibly being TRBD2 (6 bases). The CDR3 totals 14 residues. CDR1 SEHNR and CDR2 FQNEAQ come from the germline V gene (reference sequence). The V end lost 3 bases, the J end lost 6 bases, and 11 bases lay between the germline ends.

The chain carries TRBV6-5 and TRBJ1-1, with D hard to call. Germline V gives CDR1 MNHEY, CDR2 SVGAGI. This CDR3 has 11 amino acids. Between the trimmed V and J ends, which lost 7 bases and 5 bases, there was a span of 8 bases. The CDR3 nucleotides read TGTGCCAGCACGGGAGTAACTGAAGCTTTCTTT. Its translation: CASTGVTEAFF.

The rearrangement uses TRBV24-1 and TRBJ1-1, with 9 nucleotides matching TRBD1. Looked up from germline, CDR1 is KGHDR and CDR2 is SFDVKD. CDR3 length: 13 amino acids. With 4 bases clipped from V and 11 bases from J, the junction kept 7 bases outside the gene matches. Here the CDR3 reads CATSDSGTGFAFF. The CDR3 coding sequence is TGTGCCACCAGTGACTCCGGGACAGGGTTCGCTTTCTTT.

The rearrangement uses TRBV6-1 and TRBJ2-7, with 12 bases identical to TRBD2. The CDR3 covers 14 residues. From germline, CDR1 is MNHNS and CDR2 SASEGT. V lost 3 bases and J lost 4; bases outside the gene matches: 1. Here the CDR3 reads CASSELAGGYEQYF. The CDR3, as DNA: TGTGCCAGCAGTGAGCTAGCGGGAGGGTACGAGCAGTACTTC.

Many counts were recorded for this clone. CDR3 sequence: CASRPYRDFPPWEQYF. Here the CDR3 DNA reads TGTGCCAGCAGACCTTACCGGGACTTTCCCCCCTGGGAGCAGTACTTC. V gene TRBV28 combines with J gene TRBJ2-7; possibly TRBD2 for D (6 bases). This CDR3 contains 16 residues. Germline V lookup: CDR1 MDHEN, CDR2 SYDVKM. Trimming shortened V by 6 bases and J by 7 bases, and 25 bases separated the two germline ends.

The CDR3: CASSTDSSSGNTIYF. The CDR3 DNA sequence: TGTGCCAGCAGCACCGACAGCAGCTCTGGAAACACCATATATTTT. The rearrangement links TRBV21-1 to TRBJ1-3; TRBD1 was called by the table and not checked on the DNA. TRBV21-1 is a pseudogene segment. The CDR3 length is 15 residues.

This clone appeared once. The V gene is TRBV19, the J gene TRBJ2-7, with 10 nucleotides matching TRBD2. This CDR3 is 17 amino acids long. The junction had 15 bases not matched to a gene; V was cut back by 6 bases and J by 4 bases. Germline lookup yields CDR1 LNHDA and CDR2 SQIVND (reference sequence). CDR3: CASSNTPKREGQYEQYF. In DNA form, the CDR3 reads TGTGCCAGTAGCAACACTCCTAAGCGGGAGGGCCAGTACGAGCAGTACTTC.

CDR3 DNA sequence: TGTGCCAGCAGAGATACAGGGAACACAGATACGCAGTATTTT. Protein product: CASRDTGNTDTQYF. The J gene is TRBJ2-3, the V gene TRBV2; D might be TRBD1 (6 bases). Trimming removed 6 bases at V and 2 bases at J, with 12 bases between. The germline V gene has CDR1 SNHLY and CDR2 FYNNEI. The CDR3 has 14 amino acids.